What follows is one T cell receptor beta chain and its context. The antigen remains undetermined. No conserved phenylalanine or tryptophan is present at the end of the CDR3, so a read error is the likely explanation. This entry belongs to a study of breast tumors, draining lymph nodes, adjacent tissues. Study-wide points: Findings are consistent with lymph node origin and intratumoral expansion of most tumor T cells. Tumor TCR diversity was below lymph nodes but above nontumor tissue. Luminal-like breast cancer showed significantly higher tumor–nontumor repertoire similarity than basal-like. That most tumor T cells come from lymph nodes remained unproven.

TCRdb re-called the multiplex PCR reads with MiXCR, one entry per CDR3 protein. The sample consists of tens of thousands of distinct CDR3 sequences, about 27% of them appearing once. In germline, CDR1 is MGHRA, CDR2 YSYEKL. Unmatched junction bases numbered 8, after V lost 6 bases and J lost 4 bases. The CDR3 sequence is 17 residues long. The lymph nodes were axillary draining lymph nodes from breast cancer patients. Specimen: axillary lymph node tissue. The receptor's source is a female donor with breast cancer. Some clones in this sample may be carry-over from other donors' samples. This sequence joins TRBV4-1 and TRBJ2-3, with 15 bases aligning to TRBD2. DNA of the CDR3: TGCGCCAGCAGACTGAGGACTAGCGGGAGGGAGGCAGATACGCAGTATCTT. Amino acid sequence: CASRLRTSGREADTQYL.